This entry describes one T cell receptor (beta chain). The clone's antigen remains unknown. Within one base of it there is no much larger clone, and no base qualities were kept. Samples from volunteer blood donors who had recovered from COVID-19 were contributed by a second Seattle source. The collaborating institutions used their own protocols to collect whole blood in K2EDTA tubes. For TCRbeta analysis, collaborators shipped samples as frozen whole blood, isolated PBMCs, or DNA extracted from either of those sample types. This record belongs to a study of blood T cell repertoires in COVID-19 (TCRdb year 2020). Background on the whole study: Samples covering the acute and convalescent phases of COVID-19 were provided by collaborators in the United States, Italy and Spain. Samples were obtained from the ongoing ImmuneRACE study (first 160 participants) and from about 1,300 subjects provided by 6 global collaborators. HLA class I and class II types, where available, came from metadata supplied by the sample provider rather than from assay-based typing. A de-identified subject ID, COVID-19 status, age in years and sex were almost always included in the sample metadata. Subjects who had been exposed to COVID-19, were actively infected with it, or had recovered from it provided the deeply sampled blood TCRbeta repertoires that made up the dataset. The prospective study material was composed of cDNA or gDNA derived from T cells, B-cell-depleted T cells, or PBMCs. A freely available public database, intended as a resource for researchers studying the immune response to SARS-CoV-2, is where the repertoires were released. Study-wide findings and limitations: Clinical and demographic metadata were provided uncurated, with the amount varying by source and participant.

TCRbeta CDR3 regions were amplified from genomic DNA by means of the immunoSEQ Assay, a bias-controlled multiplex PCR. The published analysis was carried out like this. The number of nucleated cells in each sample was estimated from the amplification of reference gene primers within the assay. To quantify the absolute abundance of each unique TCRbeta CDR3 rearrangement, sequence reads were collapsed and filtered. For each sample, productive Simpson clonality was calculated as the square root of Simpson's diversity index across productive rearrangements. The table was pulled from immuneACCESS by TCRdb, which kept in-frame rearrangements only. Such tables lose some clones; where checked, under half of the loss comes from unresolved V genes, and the rest has no known cause. V, J and clone size reflect that table, while D and trimming were determined from the DNA. This sample gives nearly 250,000 clones in total; around nine tenths of them show up just once. The ten largest clones represent 1.6% of the sample.

Relative to germline, V is missing 4 bases and J is missing 3 bases, with 11 bases of the junction outside any gene match. Taken from cysteine to phenylalanine, the CDR3 has 16 residues. Kept here is only the CDR3 DNA, which spans 48 bases and is read in frame from base 1. Based on the germline V gene (reference sequence), the CDR1 and CDR2 sequences are LGHDT and YNNKEL. The receptor was derived from a woman in her sixties who had recovered from COVID-19. The source material was peripheral blood. Rearrangement joined TRBV3-1 (or the pseudogene TRBV3-2) to TRBJ1-2; TRBD1 matches 7 bases in the middle. The CDR3 here reads CASSPTFSGGDYGYTF. The DNA sequence reads TGTGCCAGCAGCCCTACCTTTTCAGGGGGTGACTATGGCTACACCTTC.